A single sample gave rise to the 26 T cell receptor beta chains below, sequenced in a study of CD8 T cells in Susac syndrome (dated by TCRdb to about 2019). Library preparation was by the immunoSEQ multiplex PCR assay. RNA was extracted with the RNeasy kit and roughly 0.45 to 1 ug was reverse transcribed using random hexamers. TCRdb handled the public reads itself, with Q25 trimming in fastp and clone calling in MiXCR, and kept productive beta chains. Every entry covers one CDR3 protein and lists the most common genes and DNA from its rows. This sample comprises about 160,000 distinct CDR3 sequences, 95% to 96% of them detected only once. In total, the top ten clones hold about 0.12% of the sample. The material sequenced was CD4+ T cells from PBMCs. These receptors all stem from a human donor with Susac syndrome.

The chain couples TRBV20-1 to TRBJ1-2, with TRBD1 identical over 9 bases. The CDR3 has 12 amino acids. The ends lost 5 bases at V and 8 bases at J; junction bases unmatched: 6. Germline CDR1 reads DFQATT; CDR2 reads SNEGSKA (reference sequence). CDR3 in amino acids: CSAGQGMGGYTF. The CDR3 nucleotides read TGCAGTGCTGGACAGGGGATGGGGGGCTACACCTTC.

The DNA of the CDR3 is TGTGCCAGCTCGGGACTAGCGGCCGGGGAGCTGTTTTTT. Translated, it gives CASSGLAAGELFF. The rearrangement links TRBV18 to TRBJ2-2; 11 bases align to TRBD2. CDR3 size: 13 residues. Trimming removed 6 bases from V and 6 bases from J; junction bases left unmatched: 0. The germline V gene encodes CDR1 KGHSH and CDR2 LQKENI.

The chain employs TRBV28 and TRBJ1-4, with 7 nucleotides matching TRBD1. V trimming: 5 bases; J trimming: 5 bases; junction bases outside the gene matches: 5. This CDR3 is built from 14 residues. Germline V gene data show CDR1 as MDHEN and CDR2 as SYDVKM. CDR3 sequence: CASSPDRENEKLFF. CDR3 sequence (DNA): TGTGCCAGCAGTCCCGACAGGGAGAATGAAAAACTGTTTTTT.

This sequence joins TRBV27 and TRBJ2-1; 7 bases fit TRBD2. Trimming cost V 8 bases and J 9 bases; bases outside gene matches: 19. This CDR3 has 16 residues. The germline V gene encodes CDR1 MNHEY and CDR2 SMNVEV (reference sequence). The CDR3 here is CASATPGAGILGEQFF. Written as DNA, the CDR3 is TGTGCCAGCGCGACGCCCGGAGCGGGAATCCTCGGTGAGCAGTTCTTC.

V is TRBV2 and J is TRBJ2-3, with D possibly being TRBD1 or TRBD2 (5 bases each). The V and J ends lost 6 bases and 12 bases respectively, with 13 bases between them. The germline V gene encodes CDR1 SNHLY and CDR2 FYNNEI. CDR3 length equals 11 residues. The CDR3 nucleotides read TGTGCCAGCAGGGGGGACGGGACCCAGTATTTT. Protein: CASRGDGTQYF.

V usage is TRBV4-2 and J usage is TRBJ2-3; a weak D match, TRBD1 (5 bases). This CDR3 comprises 17 residues. Trimming shortened V by 1 base and J by 1 base, and 15 bases separated the two germline ends. CDR1 and CDR2 (germline): LGHNA, YNFKEQ. The CDR3 here is CASSQAGRTRGTDTQYF. CDR3 DNA: TGTGCCAGCAGCCAAGCGGGCAGGACCAGGGGCACAGATACGCAGTATTTT.

As for this clonotype: One end of the junction varies from germline; a read error may be responsible. This chain uses TRBV7-9 with TRBJ2-6; 7 bases fit TRBD2. The germline gives CDR1 SEHNR, CDR2 FQNEAQ (reference sequence). The length of the CDR3 is 14 residues. CDR3 in amino acids: CGGGFDSGANVLTF. The CDR3 DNA reads TGCGGCGGGGGTTTCGACTCTGGGGCCAACGTCCTGACTTTC.

The rearrangement uses TRBV27 and TRBJ1-2; 7 bases match TRBD1. The CDR3 has 17 amino acids. CDR1 and CDR2 (germline): MNHEY, SMNVEV (reference sequence). The junction had 10 bases not matched to a gene; V was cut back by 3 bases and J by 0 bases. In DNA form, the CDR3 reads TGTGCCAGCAGTTTGGCCGGGACAGTCAGCTCTAACTATGGCTACACCTTC. Its protein is CASSLAGTVSSNYGYTF.

In this sample, this clonotype turned up a few times. The chain joins TRBV18 to TRBJ1-5; 7 bases agree with TRBD1. CDR1 and CDR2 from the germline V gene are KGHSH and LQKENI. This CDR3 spans 14 amino acids. Trimming took 1 base from V and 4 from J; bases not matched to a gene: 1. CDR3 DNA sequence: TGTGCCAGCTCACCACTACAGGGGAATCAGCCCCAGCATTTT. Translation: CASSPLQGNQPQHF. The entire variable domain, with the rest obtained from reference TRBV18 and TRBJ1-5, is as follows: NAGVMQNPRHLVRRRGQEARLRCSPMKGHSHVYWYRQLPEEGLKFMVYLQKENIIDESGMPKERFSAEFPKEGPSILRIQQVVRGDSAAYFCASSPLQGNQPQHFGDGTRLSIL.

This rearrangement joins TRBV7-2 to TRBJ1-4, with a weak D call TRBD1 (6 bases). Germline V gene lookup returns CDR1 SGHTA and CDR2 FQGNSA. V was clipped by 3 bases and J by 6 bases, with 14 bases between them. The CDR3 runs to 15 residues. The CDR3 sequence: CASSLGGRRDEKLFF. The CDR3 DNA reads as TGTGCCAGCAGCTTGGGGGGGCGCCGGGATGAAAAACTGTTTTTT.

This clonotype was seen only once. This chain joins TRBV14 and TRBJ2-1; TRBD1 or TRBD2 may be the D gene (5 bases each). The V end lost 2 bases, the J end lost 9 bases, and 8 bases lay between the germline ends. CDR3 length equals 12 residues. In germline, CDR1 is SGHDN, CDR2 FVKESK. The CDR3 region is CASSQRDAEQFF. CDR3 coding DNA: TGTGCCAGCAGCCAACGGGACGCTGAGCAGTTCTTC.

The gene calls are TRBV7-9 and TRBJ2-3; the match to TRBD2 covers 7 bases. The CDR3 totals 16 residues. Germline assignment: CDR1 SEHNR and CDR2 FQNEAQ (reference sequence). The V segment lost 8 bases and the J segment 2 bases; nucleotides outside the gene matches: 13. CDR3 residues: CASERLRQRDTDTQYF. CDR3 DNA sequence: TGTGCCAGCGAAAGACTTAGGCAGCGGGACACAGATACGCAGTATTTT.

The chain joins TRBV28 to TRBJ1-2; TRBD1 agrees at 7 bases. This CDR3 has 15 amino acids. J was trimmed by 6 bases and V by 6 bases; bases with no gene match: 13. CDR1 MDHEN and CDR2 SYDVKM come from the germline V gene. CDR3 in DNA: TGTGCCAGCAGCCTCACGACAGGGCAGATCCATGGCTACACCTTC. This sequence encodes CASSLTTGQIHGYTF.

The chain combines TRBV6-6 with TRBJ1-1; D ambiguous. There are 12 residues in the CDR3. V was clipped by 3 bases and J by 10 bases, with 12 bases between them. CDR1 and CDR2 (germline): MNHNY, SVGAGI (reference sequence). Here the CDR3 reads CASSYPHPGAFF. The CDR3 region has the DNA TGTGCCAGCAGTTATCCCCATCCGGGAGCTTTCTTT.

The genes are TRBV15 and TRBJ1-4; 7 bases fit TRBD1. The trim removed 5 bases at V and 0 bases at J, leaving 3 bases unmatched. The CDR3 spans 15 residues. Germline-derived CDR1 and CDR2 are LNHNV and YYDKDF (reference sequence). The CDR3 DNA follows: TGTGCCACCAGCGCGGACAGGACAACTAATGAAAAACTGTTTTTT. Its translation is CATSADRTTNEKLFF.

The V and J genes are TRBV20-1 and TRBJ2-5; TRBD1 matches 10 bases. Germline V gene lookup returns CDR1 DFQATT and CDR2 SNEGSKA (reference sequence). The CDR3 consists of 15 residues. Trimming cost V 6 bases and J 6 bases; bases outside gene matches: 13. CDR3 in DNA: TGCAGTGCCACCTCCGGGACAGGGGATGGAAAGACCCAGTACTTC. Protein product: CSATSGTGDGKTQYF.

The V gene is TRBV29-1, the J gene TRBJ2-7, with D perhaps TRBD1 (6 bases). V gave up 4 bases and J gave up 4 bases, with 8 bases separating them. CDR1 and CDR2 (germline): SQVTM, ANQGSEA. The CDR3 covers 11 residues. In DNA, the CDR3 is TGCAGCGTTGGGACAGCTTACGAGCAGTACTTC. It is translated as CSVGTAYEQYF.

This chain links TRBV3-1 with TRBJ1-2; tentatively, D is TRBD1 (5 bases). This CDR3 is built from 15 residues. Germline loops: CDR1 LGHDT, CDR2 YNNKEL (reference sequence). V gave up 0 bases and J gave up 4 bases, with 12 bases separating them. The CDR3 loop is CASSQEAGKGYGYTF. CDR3 nucleotides: TGTGCCAGCAGCCAAGAGGCAGGGAAGGGCTATGGCTACACCTTC.

The V call is TRBV18, the J call TRBJ2-7; no clear D gene. Germline V gene sequence: CDR1 KGHSH, CDR2 LQKENI. V lost 3 bases, J lost 4 bases, and 7 bases lay in between. The CDR3 totals 12 residues. The DNA of the CDR3 is TGTGCCAGCTCACCCGACCATTACGAGCAGTACTTC. This translates into CASSPDHYEQYF.

CDR3: CASRPGLAGEGEQFF. CDR3 DNA: TGTGCCAGCAGGCCTGGACTAGCGGGAGAAGGTGAGCAGTTCTTC. The chain employs TRBV7-9 and TRBJ2-1, with 13 bases that match TRBD2. Germline CDR1 is SEHNR and CDR2 is FQNEAQ (reference sequence). Trimming cost V 6 bases and J 9 bases; bases outside gene matches: 8. This CDR3 has 15 amino acids.

The V gene is TRBV5-1, the J gene TRBJ2-5; D gene uncertain. The CDR3 loop spans 14 amino acids. The V end was cut by 4 bases, the J end by 5 bases, with 15 bases between. Germline V gives CDR1 SGHRS, CDR2 YFSETQ. DNA of the CDR3: TGCGCCAGCAGCCGCAATAGGTTGCGGGAGACCCAGTACTTC. Translated, it gives CASSRNRLRETQYF.

The V gene is TRBV7-3, the J gene TRBJ1-1; perhaps TRBD1 as D (5 bases). Trimming took off 4 bases at V and 6 bases at J, with 12 bases between the two ends. Germline assignment: CDR1 SGHTA and CDR2 FQGTGA. There are 13 residues in the CDR3. The CDR3 region has the DNA TGTGCCAGCAGCTCATCGGTAGGGGCTGAAGCTTTCTTT. Translated, it gives CASSSSVGAEAFF.

V is TRBV18 and J is TRBJ2-7; D uncertain. CDR1 and CDR2 from the germline V gene are KGHSH and LQKENI. The ends were cut back, 3 bases at V and 2 bases at J, with 11 bases in the middle. The CDR3 contains 14 residues. The CDR3 DNA follows: TGTGCCAGCTCACCTGGGCAACAGACCTACGAGCAGTACTTC. It is translated as CASSPGQQTYEQYF.

This clonotype was found once. V usage is TRBV6-5 and J usage is TRBJ2-4, with 7 bases matching TRBD2. Losses at the gene ends were 0 bases for V and 8 bases for J; bases not matched to a gene: 7. The V gene's germline CDR1 is MNHEY and CDR2 SVGAGI. The CDR3 loop spans 15 amino acids. The CDR3 DNA follows: TGTGCCAGCAGTTACTCGGGGGGGGTCGCGGACATTCAGTACTTC. This sequence encodes CASSYSGGVADIQYF.

V gene TRBV29-1 combines with J gene TRBJ1-2; D gene uncertain. V shed 2 bases and J shed 7 bases, with 8 bases lying between them. The CDR3 is made up of 11 amino acids. The V gene's germline CDR1 is SQVTM and CDR2 ANQGSEA. The CDR3 nucleotides read TGCAGCGTTGAAAGGGTTGGTGGCTACACCTTC. It yields the protein CSVERVGGYTF.

The chain couples TRBV20-1 to TRBJ2-7; D not certain. CDR1 is DFQATT and CDR2 is SNEGSKA in the germline V gene (reference sequence). The CDR3 has 12 amino acids. V was pared by 1 base and J by 2 bases, with 6 bases between. CDR3 amino acids: CSARGTAYEQYF. CDR3 bases: TGCAGTGCTAGAGGGACCGCCTACGAGCAGTACTTC.